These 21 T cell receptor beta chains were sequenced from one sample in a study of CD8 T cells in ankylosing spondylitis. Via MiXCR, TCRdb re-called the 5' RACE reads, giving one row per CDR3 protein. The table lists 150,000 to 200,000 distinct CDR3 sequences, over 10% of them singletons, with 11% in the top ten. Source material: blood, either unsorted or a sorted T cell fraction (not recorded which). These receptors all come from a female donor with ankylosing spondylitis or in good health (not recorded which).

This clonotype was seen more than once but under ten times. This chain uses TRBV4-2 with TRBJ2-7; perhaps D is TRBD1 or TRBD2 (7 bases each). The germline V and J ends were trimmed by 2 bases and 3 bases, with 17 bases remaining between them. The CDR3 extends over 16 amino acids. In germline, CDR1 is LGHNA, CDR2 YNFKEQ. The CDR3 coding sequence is TGTGCCAGCAGCCAAACAACAGGGGAGGGAATCTACGAGCAGTACTTC. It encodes CASSQTTGEGIYEQYF.

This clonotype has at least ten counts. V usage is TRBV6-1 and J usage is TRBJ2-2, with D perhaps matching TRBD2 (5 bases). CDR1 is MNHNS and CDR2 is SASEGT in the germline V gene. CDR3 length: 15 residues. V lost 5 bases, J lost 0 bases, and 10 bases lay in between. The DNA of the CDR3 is TGTGCCAGCAGTCCTCCGGGGTCGAACACCGGGGAGCTGTTTTTT. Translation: CASSPPGSNTGELFF.

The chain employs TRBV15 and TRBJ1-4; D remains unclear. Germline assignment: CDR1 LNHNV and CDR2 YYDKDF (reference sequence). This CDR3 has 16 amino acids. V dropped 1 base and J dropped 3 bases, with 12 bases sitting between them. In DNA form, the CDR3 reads TGTGCCACCAGCAGAGGAGGCCGCGCAGCTAATGAAAAACTGTTTTTT. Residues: CATSRGGRAANEKLFF.

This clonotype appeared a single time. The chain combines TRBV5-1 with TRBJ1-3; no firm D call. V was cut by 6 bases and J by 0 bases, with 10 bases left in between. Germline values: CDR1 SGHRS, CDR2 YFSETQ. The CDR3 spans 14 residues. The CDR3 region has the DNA TGCGCCAGCATGGGCGGCACCTCTGGAAACACCATATATTTT. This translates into CASMGGTSGNTIYF.

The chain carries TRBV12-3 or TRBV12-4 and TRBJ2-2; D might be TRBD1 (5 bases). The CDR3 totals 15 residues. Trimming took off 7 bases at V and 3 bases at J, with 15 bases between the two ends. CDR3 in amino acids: CASIWGSPDTGELFF. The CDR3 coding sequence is TGTGCCAGCATCTGGGGCTCCCCGGACACCGGGGAGCTGTTTTTT.

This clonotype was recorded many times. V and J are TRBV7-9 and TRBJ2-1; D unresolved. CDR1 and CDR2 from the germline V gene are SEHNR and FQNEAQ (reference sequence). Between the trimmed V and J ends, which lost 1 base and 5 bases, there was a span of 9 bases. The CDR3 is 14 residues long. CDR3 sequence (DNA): TGTGCCAGCAGCTTAGTGGAGTACAACAATGAGCAGTTCTTC. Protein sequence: CASSLVEYNNEQFF.

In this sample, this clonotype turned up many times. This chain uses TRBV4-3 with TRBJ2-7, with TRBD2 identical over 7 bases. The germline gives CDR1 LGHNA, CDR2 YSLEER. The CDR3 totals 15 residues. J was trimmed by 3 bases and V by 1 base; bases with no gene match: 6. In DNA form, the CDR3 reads TGCGCCAGCAGCCAAGTTTCGACTAGCTACTACGAGCAGTACTTC. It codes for CASSQVSTSYYEQYF.

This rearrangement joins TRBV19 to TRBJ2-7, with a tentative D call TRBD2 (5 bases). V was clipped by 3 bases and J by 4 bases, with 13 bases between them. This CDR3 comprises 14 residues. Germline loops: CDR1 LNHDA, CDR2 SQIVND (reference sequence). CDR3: CASSIDAGGYEQYF. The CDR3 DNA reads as TGTGCCAGTAGTATTGACGCCGGAGGATACGAGCAGTACTTC.

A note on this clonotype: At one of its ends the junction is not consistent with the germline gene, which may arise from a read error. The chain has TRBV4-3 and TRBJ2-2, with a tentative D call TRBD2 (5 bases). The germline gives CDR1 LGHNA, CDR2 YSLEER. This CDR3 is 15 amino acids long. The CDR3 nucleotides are TGCGCCAGCAGCCAAGATTTGGGTCGTACCGGGGAGCTGCTTTTT. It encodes CASSQDLGRTGELLF.

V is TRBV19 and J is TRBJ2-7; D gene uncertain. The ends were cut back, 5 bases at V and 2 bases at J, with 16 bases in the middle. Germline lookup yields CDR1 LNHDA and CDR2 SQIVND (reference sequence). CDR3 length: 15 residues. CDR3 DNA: TGTGCCAGTAGTTTGGCCGGCCTAGGAACCTACGAGCAGTACTTC. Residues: CASSLAGLGTYEQYF.

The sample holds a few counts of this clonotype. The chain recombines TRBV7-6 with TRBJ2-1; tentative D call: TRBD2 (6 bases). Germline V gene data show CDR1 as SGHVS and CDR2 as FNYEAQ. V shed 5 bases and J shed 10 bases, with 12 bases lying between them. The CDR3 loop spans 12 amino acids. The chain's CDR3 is CASSMTSGEQFF. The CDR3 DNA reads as TGTGCCAGCAGCATGACTAGTGGGGAGCAGTTCTTC.

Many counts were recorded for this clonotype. Written as DNA, the CDR3 is TGTGCCAGCAGTTGGGGACCGAACAATTCACCCCTCCACTTT. This encodes CASSWGPNNSPLHF. This chain joins TRBV6-2 or TRBV6-3 and TRBJ1-6; tentative D call: TRBD1 (5 bases). Trimming pared 4 bases from V and 7 bases from J, leaving 11 bases between. This CDR3 contains 14 residues. In germline, CDR1 is MNHEY, CDR2 SVGEGT.

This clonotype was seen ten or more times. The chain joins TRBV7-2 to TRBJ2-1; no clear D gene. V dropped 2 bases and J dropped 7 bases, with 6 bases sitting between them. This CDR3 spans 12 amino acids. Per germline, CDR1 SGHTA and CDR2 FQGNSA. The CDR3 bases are TGTGCCAGCAGCTTACACGTTAATGAGCAGTTCTTC. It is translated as CASSLHVNEQFF. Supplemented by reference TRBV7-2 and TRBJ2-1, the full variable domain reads GAGVSQSPSNKVTEKGKDVELRCDPISGHTALYWYRQSLGQGLEFLIYFQGNSAPDKSGLPSDRFSAERTGGSVSTLTIQRTQQEDSAVYLCASSLHVNEQFFGPGTRLTVL.

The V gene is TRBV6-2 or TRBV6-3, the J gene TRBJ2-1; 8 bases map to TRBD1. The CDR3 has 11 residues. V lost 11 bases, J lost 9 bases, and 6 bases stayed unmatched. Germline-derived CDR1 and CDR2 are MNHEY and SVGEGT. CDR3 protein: CAAGQGGEQFF. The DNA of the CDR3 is TGTGCCGCCGGACAGGGCGGTGAGCAGTTCTTC.

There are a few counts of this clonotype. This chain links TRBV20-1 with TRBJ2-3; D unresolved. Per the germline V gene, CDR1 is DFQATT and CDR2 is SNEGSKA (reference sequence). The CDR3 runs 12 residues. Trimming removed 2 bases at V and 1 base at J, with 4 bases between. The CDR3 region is CSARRGTDTQYF. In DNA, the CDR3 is TGCAGTGCTAGACGGGGCACAGATACGCAGTATTTT.

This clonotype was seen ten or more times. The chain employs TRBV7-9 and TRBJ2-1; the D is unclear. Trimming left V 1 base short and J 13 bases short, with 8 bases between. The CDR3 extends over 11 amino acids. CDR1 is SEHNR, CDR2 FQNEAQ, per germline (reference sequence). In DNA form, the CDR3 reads TGTGCCAGCAGCTTAGACCAGACACAGTTCTTC. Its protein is CASSLDQTQFF. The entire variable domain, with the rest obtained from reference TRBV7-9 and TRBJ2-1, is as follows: DTGVSQNPRHKITKRGQNVTFRCDPISEHNRLYWYRQTLGQGPEFLTYFQNEAQLEKSRLLSDRFSAERPKGSFSTLEIQRTEQGDSAMYLCASSLDQTQFFGPGTRLTVL.

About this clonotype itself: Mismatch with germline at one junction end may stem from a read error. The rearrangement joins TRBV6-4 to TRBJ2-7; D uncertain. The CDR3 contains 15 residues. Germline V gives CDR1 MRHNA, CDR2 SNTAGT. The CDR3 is CVSRTWLTECYEQYF. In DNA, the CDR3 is TGTGTCAGCAGGACCTGGCTGACGGAATGCTACGAGCAGTACTTC.

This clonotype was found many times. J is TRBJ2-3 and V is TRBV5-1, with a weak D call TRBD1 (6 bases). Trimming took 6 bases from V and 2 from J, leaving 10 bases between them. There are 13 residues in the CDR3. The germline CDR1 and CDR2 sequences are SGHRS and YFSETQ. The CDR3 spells CASTTGHTDTQYF. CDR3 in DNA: TGCGCCAGCACCACAGGGCACACAGATACGCAGTATTTT.

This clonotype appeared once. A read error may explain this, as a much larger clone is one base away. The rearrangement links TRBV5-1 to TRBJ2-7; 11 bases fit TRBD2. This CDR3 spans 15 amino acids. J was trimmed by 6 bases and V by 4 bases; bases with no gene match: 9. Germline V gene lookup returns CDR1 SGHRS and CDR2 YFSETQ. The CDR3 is CASSPASGRISEQYF. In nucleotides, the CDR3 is TGCGCCAGCAGCCCTGCTAGCGGGAGGATTAGCGAGCAGTACTTC.

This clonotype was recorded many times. The CDR3 loop is CASSQEKGYEKLFF. The CDR3 DNA follows: TGCGCCAGCAGCCAAGAGAAGGGCTATGAAAAACTGTTTTTT. V is TRBV4-1 and J is TRBJ1-4; no reliable D call. Germline V CDR1 and CDR2: MGHRA, YSYEKL. Trimming shortened V by 0 bases and J by 6 bases, and 8 bases separated the two germline ends. This CDR3 has 14 residues.

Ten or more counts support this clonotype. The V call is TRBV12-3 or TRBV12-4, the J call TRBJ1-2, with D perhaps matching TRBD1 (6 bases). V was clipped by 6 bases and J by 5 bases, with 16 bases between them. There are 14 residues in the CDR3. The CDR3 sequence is CASSRGGGLYGYTF. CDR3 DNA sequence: TGTGCCAGCAGCCGGGGAGGGGGACTATATGGCTACACCTTC.